Each of the 27 T cell receptor beta chains below was sequenced from the same sample in a study of molecular identifiers for immune sequencing clone quantification. MiXCR, applied by TCRdb to the PCR reads, yields one record per CDR3 protein. Of about 640,000 distinct CDR3 sequences detected, approximately 20% appear once; the ten largest clones hold 0.85%. The sequencing sample was made of naive CD8+ T cells from blood, with Jurkat cell RNA spiked in. As for subset: FACS-sorted CD8+CD4-CCR7+CD45RA+ naive T cells. The receptors here all came from a human donor in good health. Some libraries in this study had Jurkat cell RNA spiked in.

This clonotype has at least ten counts. This chain uses TRBV7-2 with TRBJ2-7, with 7 bases lining up with TRBD2. There are 16 residues in the CDR3. The germline CDR1 and CDR2 sequences are SGHTA and FQGNSA. V gave up 5 bases and J gave up 0 bases; unmatched junction bases: 10. The CDR3 DNA reads TGTGCCAGCAGCCTCGGGACGGCTAGCGGCTCCTACGAGCAGTACTTC. Amino acid sequence: CASSLGTASGSYEQYF.

Many counts were recorded for this clonotype. The chain recombines TRBV20-1 with TRBJ2-7; a weak D match, TRBD2 (6 bases). Per germline, CDR1 DFQATT and CDR2 SNEGSKA (reference sequence). The germline V and J ends were trimmed by 3 bases and 0 bases, with 15 bases remaining between them. The CDR3 is made up of 15 amino acids. As DNA, the CDR3 is TGCAGTGCTAGCGGCTCGCGGGGAAGCTCCTACGAGCAGTACTTC. This gives the protein CSASGSRGSSYEQYF.

A word on this clonotype: Given a much more abundant clone one base away, this may be a read error. The V call is TRBV6-2 or TRBV6-3, the J call TRBJ2-7, with 9 bases lining up with TRBD2. The length of the CDR3 is 18 residues. Germline-derived CDR1 and CDR2 are MNHEY and SVGEGT. The V and J ends lost 8 bases and 1 base, in that order; junction bases with no gene match: 18. This CDR3 reads CASGNSALIAGASYEQYF. In DNA, the CDR3 is TGTGCCAGCGGAAACTCCGCACTTATAGCGGGAGCGTCCTACGAGCAGTACTTC.

This clonotype was seen at least ten times. The chain joins TRBV19 to TRBJ2-3, with D possibly TRBD1 on 5 matching bases. Deletions cut 2 bases from V and 4 bases from J, with 7 bases between. The CDR3 contains 13 residues. Germline V gene lookup returns CDR1 LNHDA and CDR2 SQIVND (reference sequence). CDR3 region: CASSITGADTQYF. In DNA form, the CDR3 reads TGTGCCAGTAGTATAACAGGCGCAGATACGCAGTATTTT.

The genes are TRBV6-2 or TRBV6-3 and TRBJ1-2; weak D call: TRBD1 (5 bases). Trimming removed 3 bases at V and 6 bases at J, with 14 bases between. The CDR3 extends over 14 amino acids. Per the germline V gene, CDR1 is MNHEY and CDR2 is SVGEGT. The CDR3 sequence is CASSYDRASHGYTF. CDR3 sequence (DNA): TGTGCCAGCAGTTATGACAGAGCTTCCCATGGCTACACCTTC.

The CDR3 sequence is CASSRAGPVGGTEAFF. The CDR3 bases are TGTGCCAGCAGCCGCGCGGGGCCGGTTGGGGGCACTGAAGCTTTCTTT. This chain joins TRBV6-2 or TRBV6-3 and TRBJ1-1; tentatively, D is TRBD1 (5 bases). Germline CDR1 is MNHEY and CDR2 is SVGEGT. V gave up 6 bases and J gave up 4 bases, with 21 bases separating them. The CDR3 consists of 16 residues.

Points on this clonotype: A much more abundant neighbour one base away suggests this may be a read error. Since the CDR3 does not end with the conserved phenylalanine or tryptophan, this likely comes from a read error. The chain joins TRBV20-1 to TRBJ2-7; 8 nucleotides match TRBD2. This CDR3 spans 15 amino acids. Trimming took 0 bases from V and 3 from J; bases not matched to a gene: 7. Germline-derived CDR1 and CDR2 are DFQATT and SNEGSKA (reference sequence). The CDR3 is CSAREISGALYEQYL. The CDR3 DNA reads as TGCAGTGCTAGAGAAATTAGCGGGGCCCTCTACGAGCAGTACCTC.

This clonotype was observed at least ten times. The CDR3 DNA follows: TGTGCCTGGAGTCGAGGATCACGCACAGATACGCAGTATTTT. Its translation: CAWSRGSRTDTQYF. V gene TRBV30 combines with J gene TRBJ2-3; D is undetermined. With 2 bases removed from V and 1 base from J, the gap between germline ends came to 10 bases. The CDR3 covers 14 residues. CDR1 is GTSNPN and CDR2 is SVGIG in the germline V gene (reference sequence).

The table lists this clonotype with a few counts. This chain uses TRBV28 with TRBJ2-1, with D tentatively TRBD1 or TRBD2 (5 bases each). Germline CDR1 reads MDHEN; CDR2 reads SYDVKM. There are 15 residues in the CDR3. Trimming cost V 3 bases and J 8 bases, with 17 bases left between them. The CDR3 is CASSFGQGAIDEQFF. In DNA, the CDR3 is TGTGCCAGCAGTTTTGGGCAGGGAGCAATCGATGAGCAGTTCTTC. Supplemented by reference TRBV28 and TRBJ2-1, the full variable domain reads DVKVTQSSRYLVKRTGEKVFLECVQDMDHENMFWYRQDPGLGLRLIYFSYDVKMKEKGDIPEGYSVSREKKERFSLILESASTNQTSMYLCASSFGQGAIDEQFFGPGTRLTVL.

This clonotype was counted many times. This chain links TRBV9 with TRBJ2-3; no definite D call. The CDR3 is 16 amino acids. CDR1 is SGDLS, CDR2 YYNGEE, per germline. Between the trimmed V and J ends, which lost 1 base and 0 bases, there was a span of 12 bases. CDR3 residues: CASSVLTASSTDTQYF. The CDR3 bases are TGTGCCAGCAGCGTATTAACGGCCTCTAGCACAGATACGCAGTATTTT.

This clonotype was observed many times. Here the CDR3 reads CASSFGTSGGSYNEQFF. For the CDR3, the DNA is TGTGCCAGCAGCTTCGGGACTAGCGGGGGAAGCTACAATGAGCAGTTCTTC. The chain has TRBV5-6 and TRBJ2-1; 14 bases fit TRBD2. The CDR3 runs 17 residues. The germline V gene encodes CDR1 SGHDT and CDR2 YYEEEE. V trimming: 2 bases; J trimming: 3 bases; junction bases outside the gene matches: 4.

There are many counts of this clonotype. The rearrangement links TRBV7-8 to TRBJ1-6, with D possibly being TRBD1 (5 bases). CDR1 is SGHVS, CDR2 FQNEAQ, per germline. The germline V and J ends were trimmed by 4 bases and 8 bases, with 18 bases remaining between them. The CDR3 spans 16 residues. The CDR3 DNA follows: TGTGCCAGCAGCTCAGGCGCGGGACCTCCGCATTCACCCCTCCACTTT. Its protein is CASSSGAGPPHSPLHF.

In this sample, this clonotype turned up a few times. The genes are TRBV2 and TRBJ2-1; D is undetermined. Trimming left V 2 bases short and J 0 bases short, with 8 bases between. CDR3 length: 15 residues. Germline assignment: CDR1 SNHLY and CDR2 FYNNEI. The DNA for the CDR3 is TGTGCCAGCAGTGAACTTCCGAGCTCCTACAATGAGCAGTTCTTC. It encodes CASSELPSSYNEQFF. Full variable domain (rest looked up from reference TRBV2 and TRBJ2-1): EPEVTQTPSHQVTQMGQEVILRCVPISNHLYFYWYRQILGQKVEFLVSFYNNEISEKSEIFDDQFSVERPDGSNFTLKIRSTKLEDSAMYFCASSELPSSYNEQFFGPGTRLTVL.

This clonotype has ten or more counts. This CDR3 reads CASSQSLAMNTGELFF. In DNA form, the CDR3 reads TGTGCCAGCAGCCAAAGTCTAGCTATGAACACCGGGGAGCTGTTTTTT. V is TRBV3-1 and J is TRBJ2-2, with D tentatively TRBD2 (5 bases). Trimming took off 2 bases at V and 1 base at J, with 11 bases between the two ends. There are 16 residues in the CDR3. Germline V gene data show CDR1 as LGHDT and CDR2 as YNNKEL (reference sequence).

This clonotype was detected ten times or more. The chain employs TRBV27 and TRBJ2-7; D is unclear. Deletions cut 9 bases from V and 0 bases from J, with 9 bases between. CDR3 size: 12 residues. Germline CDR1 reads MNHEY; CDR2 reads SMNVEV (reference sequence). The CDR3 region has the DNA TGTGCCAGTGGACCGGTCTCCTACGAGCAGTACTTC. This sequence encodes CASGPVSYEQYF.

This clonotype was found a few times. This may stem from a read error, because a much larger clone lies one nucleotide away. This sequence joins TRBV4-1 and TRBJ2-2, with 7 bases lining up with TRBD1. Germline CDR1 and CDR2: MGHRA and YSYEKL. The CDR3 is 14 residues long. The CDR3 coding sequence is TGCGCCAGCAGCCTGGGGACAGTCACCGGGGAGCTGCTTTTT. It is translated as CASSLGTVTGELLF.

In this sample, this clonotype turned up many times. The chain combines TRBV19 with TRBJ1-5; D gene ambiguous. The germline V gene encodes CDR1 LNHDA and CDR2 SQIVND (reference sequence). Between the trimmed V and J ends, which lost 1 base and 2 bases, there was a span of 9 bases. The CDR3 runs to 15 residues. In DNA, the CDR3 is TGTGCCAGTAGTATAGGAGGGTGGGGCAATCAGCCCCAGCATTTT. It specifies CASSIGGWGNQPQHF.

Ten or more counts support this clonotype. V usage is TRBV7-6 and J usage is TRBJ1-4, with D maybe TRBD1 (5 bases). This CDR3 comprises 15 residues. Deletions cut 1 base from V and 6 bases from J, with 12 bases between. From germline, CDR1 is SGHVS and CDR2 FNYEAQ. The CDR3 nucleotides read TGTGCCAGCAGCTTAGAGGCAGGGACGGATGAAAAACTGTTTTTT. It is translated as CASSLEAGTDEKLFF.

This clonotype was picked up many times. The V gene is TRBV27, the J gene TRBJ2-3; D gene unclear. Trimming pared 8 bases from V and 0 bases from J, leaving 3 bases between. The CDR3 totals 11 residues. Per the germline V gene, CDR1 is MNHEY and CDR2 is SMNVEV (reference sequence). The CDR3 DNA sequence: TGTGCCAGCGGTAGCACAGATACGCAGTATTTT. It encodes CASGSTDTQYF.

The chain recombines TRBV4-1 with TRBJ2-5; maybe TRBD1 (5 bases). The V gene lost 3 bases and the J gene lost 4 bases, with 18 bases spanning the gap. The CDR3 loop spans 16 amino acids. From germline, CDR1 is MGHRA and CDR2 YSYEKL. CDR3 DNA: TGCGCCAGCAGCCAGTCCCCTCAGGACATCTCAGAGACCCAGTACTTC. Its protein is CASSQSPQDISETQYF.

This clonotype was seen many times. This chain uses TRBV20-1 with TRBJ1-5; 7 bases line up with TRBD1. This CDR3 spans 18 amino acids. Germline V gives CDR1 DFQATT, CDR2 SNEGSKA (reference sequence). V was clipped by 2 bases and J by 2 bases; unmatched bases: 15. As DNA, the CDR3 is TGCAGTGCTAGACCAGACAGGGTTTGGATAGCTGGCAATCAGCCCCAGCATTTT. Protein: CSARPDRVWIAGNQPQHF.

The chain joins TRBV4-3 to TRBJ2-2; D is tentatively TRBD1 or TRBD2 (5 bases each). V was cut by 2 bases and J by 0 bases, with 16 bases left in between. The CDR3 is made up of 18 amino acids. Germline V gene sequence: CDR1 LGHNA, CDR2 YSLEER. CDR3 protein: CASSQSWGFGSNTGELFF. CDR3 DNA: TGCGCCAGCAGCCAATCTTGGGGGTTCGGGTCGAACACCGGGGAGCTGTTTTTT.

This clonotype came up many times. The CDR3 protein is CASSQDRGATEAFF. The CDR3 DNA reads as TGCGCCAGCAGCCAAGACCGGGGAGCGACTGAAGCTTTCTTT. This chain links TRBV4-3 with TRBJ1-1; unclear D gene. The CDR3 consists of 14 residues. Trimming cost V 0 bases and J 5 bases, with 10 bases left between them. Per the germline V gene, CDR1 is LGHNA and CDR2 is YSLEER.

This clonotype was found many times. The chain carries TRBV24-1 and TRBJ2-3; the match to TRBD2 covers 8 bases. V dropped 0 bases and J dropped 4; count of bases not matched to a gene: 2. Germline values: CDR1 KGHDR, CDR2 SFDVKD. The CDR3 loop spans 15 amino acids. The CDR3, as DNA: TGTGCCACCAGTGATTTGACTAGCGGCCCAGATACGCAGTATTTT. Its protein product is CATSDLTSGPDTQYF.

This clonotype was picked up many times. The rearrangement uses TRBV4-3 and TRBJ2-1; a possible D gene is TRBD1 (5 bases). From germline, CDR1 is LGHNA and CDR2 YSLEER. The CDR3 is 13 amino acids. The V end lost 1 base, the J end lost 5 bases, and 6 bases lay between the germline ends. CDR3 amino acids: CASSQAGNNEQFF. CDR3 coding DNA: TGCGCCAGCAGCCAAGCAGGGAACAATGAGCAGTTCTTC.

This clonotype was observed many times. The chain carries TRBV5-1 and TRBJ2-1; tentatively, D is TRBD2 (6 bases). This CDR3 has 15 residues. Germline V gives CDR1 SGHRS, CDR2 YFSETQ. Trimming removed 1 base at V and 2 bases at J, with 10 bases between. In DNA form, the CDR3 reads TGCGCCAGCAGCTTGATTAGCGGAGCCTACAATGAGCAGTTCTTC. It translates to CASSLISGAYNEQFF.

There are many counts of this clonotype. The rearrangement joins TRBV6-2 or TRBV6-3 to TRBJ2-7; TRBD2 is a possible D gene (5 bases). CDR1 and CDR2 (germline): MNHEY, SVGEGT. This CDR3 comprises 12 residues. Between the trimmed V and J ends, which lost 2 bases and 3 bases, there was a span of 5 bases. The CDR3 sequence is CASSYEGYEQYF. In DNA form, the CDR3 reads TGTGCCAGCAGTTACGAGGGCTACGAGCAGTACTTC.